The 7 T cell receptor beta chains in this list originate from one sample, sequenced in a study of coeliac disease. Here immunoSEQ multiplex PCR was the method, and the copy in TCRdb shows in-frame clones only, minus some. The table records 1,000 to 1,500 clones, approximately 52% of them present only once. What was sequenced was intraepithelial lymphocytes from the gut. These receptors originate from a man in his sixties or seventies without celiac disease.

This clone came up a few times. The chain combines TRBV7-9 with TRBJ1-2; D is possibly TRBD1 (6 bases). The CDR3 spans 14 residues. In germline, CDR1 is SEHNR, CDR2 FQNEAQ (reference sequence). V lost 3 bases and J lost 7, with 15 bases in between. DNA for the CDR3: TGTGCCAGCAGCTTTGACACCGAACAGGGTGGCTACACCTTC. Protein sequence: CASSFDTEQGGYTF.

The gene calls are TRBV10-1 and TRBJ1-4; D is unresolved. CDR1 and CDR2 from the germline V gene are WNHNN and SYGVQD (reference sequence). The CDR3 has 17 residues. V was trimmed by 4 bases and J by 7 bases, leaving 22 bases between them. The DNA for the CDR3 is TGCGCCAGCAGTGTTGACTCCGAGATCCGCGCGGGTGAAAAACTGTTTTTT. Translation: CASSVDSEIRAGEKLFF.

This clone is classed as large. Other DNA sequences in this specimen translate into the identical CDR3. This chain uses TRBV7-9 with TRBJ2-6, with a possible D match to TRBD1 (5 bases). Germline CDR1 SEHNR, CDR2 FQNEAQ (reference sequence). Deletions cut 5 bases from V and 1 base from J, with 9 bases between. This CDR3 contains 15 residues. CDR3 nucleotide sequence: TGTGCCAGCAGCGAGACAGAGTCTGGGGCCAACGTCCTGACTTTC. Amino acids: CASSETESGANVLTF.

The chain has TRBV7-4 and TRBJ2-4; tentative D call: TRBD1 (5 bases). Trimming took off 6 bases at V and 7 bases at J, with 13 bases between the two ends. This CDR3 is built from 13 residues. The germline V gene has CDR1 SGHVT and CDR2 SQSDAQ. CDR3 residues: CASSQLSGNIQYF. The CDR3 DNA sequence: TGTGCCAGCAGTCAACTATCAGGGAACATTCAGTACTTC.

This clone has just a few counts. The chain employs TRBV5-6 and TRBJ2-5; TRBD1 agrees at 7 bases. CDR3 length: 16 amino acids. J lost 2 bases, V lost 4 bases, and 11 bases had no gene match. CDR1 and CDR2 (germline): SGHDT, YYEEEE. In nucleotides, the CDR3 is TGTGCCAGCAGCCGGATCCTGACAGGGCAGCAAGAGACCCAGTACTTC. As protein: CASSRILTGQQETQYF.

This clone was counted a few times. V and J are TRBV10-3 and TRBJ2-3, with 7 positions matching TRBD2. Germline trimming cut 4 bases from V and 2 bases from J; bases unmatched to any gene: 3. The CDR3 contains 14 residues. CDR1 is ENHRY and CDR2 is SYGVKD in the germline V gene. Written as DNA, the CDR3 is TGTGCCATCAGTGCCGGGACTACCACAGATACGCAGTATTTT. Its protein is CAISAGTTTDTQYF.

The CDR3 nucleotides are TGTGCCAGCAGAGGAGGGGCGCTTGGGCCCCAGCATTTT. Protein: CASRGGALGPQHF. This chain links TRBV2 with TRBJ1-5, with D possibly TRBD1 on 5 matching bases. Germline V lookup: CDR1 SNHLY, CDR2 FYNNEI. The ends were cut back, 6 bases at V and 9 bases at J, with 15 bases in the middle. There are 13 residues in the CDR3.